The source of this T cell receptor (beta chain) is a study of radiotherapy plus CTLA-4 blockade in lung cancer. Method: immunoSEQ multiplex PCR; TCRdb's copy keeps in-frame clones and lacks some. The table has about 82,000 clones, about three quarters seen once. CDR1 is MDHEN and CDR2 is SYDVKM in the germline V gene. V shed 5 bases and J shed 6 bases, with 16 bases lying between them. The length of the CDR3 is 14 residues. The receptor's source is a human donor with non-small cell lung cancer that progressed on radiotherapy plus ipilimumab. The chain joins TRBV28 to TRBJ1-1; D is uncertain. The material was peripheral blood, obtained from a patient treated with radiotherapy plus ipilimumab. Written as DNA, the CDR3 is TGTGCCAGCAGTCCCCGGGAAAAAGGATCTGAAGCTTTCTTT. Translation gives CASSPREKGSEAFF.